These T cell receptor beta chains were read from a single sample in a study of cytomegalovirus exposure and HLA in healthy donors. Method: immunoSEQ multiplex PCR; TCRdb's copy keeps in-frame clones and lacks some. This sample has about 160,000 clones, with about four fifths found just once. The sequenced sample was PBMCs. The source of these receptors is a man in his forties or fifties in good health and CMV-seropositive. The CDR3 runs from the conserved cysteine through the conserved F or W. A D gene is named only where the DNA matches it firmly. Expanded clones are given a class, and other clones once, few, many or no size at all.

j_call: TRBJ1-2
clone_size: .
v_call: TRBV28
d_call: .
cdr3_nt: TGTGCCAGCAGCCGCTTAGGAGGCTATGGCTACACCTTC
cdr3_aa: CASSRLGGYGYTF

j_call: TRBJ2-4
clone_size: .
v_call: TRBV29-1
d_call: TRBD2
cdr3_nt: TGCAGCGTTGGTTTGGCTAGCGGGGGGGCCTCTCTCAAAAACATTCAGTACTTC
cdr3_aa: CSVGLASGGASLKNIQYF

j_call: TRBJ2-3
clone_size: .
v_call: TRBV7-2
d_call: TRBD2
cdr3_nt: TGTGCCAGCAGCTTATTTGGGACTAACACAGATACGCAGTATTTT
cdr3_aa: CASSLFGTNTDTQYF

j_call: TRBJ1-2
clone_size: once
v_call: TRBV29-1
d_call: TRBD1
cdr3_nt: TGCAGCGTTGAACTGGGACAGCGTCTCACCTTC
cdr3_aa: CSVELGQRLTF

j_call: TRBJ1-4
clone_size: .
v_call: TRBV28
d_call: .
cdr3_nt: TGTGCCAGCATCAAGACAGTGGATGAAAAACTGTTTTTT
cdr3_aa: CASIKTVDEKLFF

j_call: TRBJ2-7
clone_size: .
v_call: TRBV19
d_call: TRBD2
cdr3_nt: TGTGCCAGTAGTATAGGACTAGCGGGCTACGAGCAGTACTTC
cdr3_aa: CASSIGLAGYEQYF

j_call: TRBJ2-2
clone_size: .
v_call: TRBV7-3
d_call: TRBD1
cdr3_nt: TGTGCCAGCAGCTGGGGACAGGGGGCCAGCACCGGGGAGCTGTTTTTT
cdr3_aa: CASSWGQGASTGELFF

j_call: TRBJ2-6
clone_size: once
v_call: TRBV30
d_call: .
cdr3_nt: TGTGCCTGGAGGGGCCGAAGCTCTGGGGCCAACGTCCTGACTTTC
cdr3_aa: CAWRGRSSGANVLTF

j_call: TRBJ2-3
clone_size: .
v_call: TRBV7-2
d_call: TRBD2
cdr3_nt: TGTGCCAGCAGCCTGACTAGCGGCACAGATACGCAGTATTTT
cdr3_aa: CASSLTSGTDTQYF

j_call: TRBJ1-5
clone_size: .
v_call: TRBV6-1
d_call: TRBD1
cdr3_nt: TGTGCCAGCAGTGAACGGGACAGGGGGAGGGGTCAGCCCCAGCATTTT
cdr3_aa: CASSERDRGRGQPQHF